This T cell receptor (beta chain) originates from a study of cytomegalovirus exposure and HLA in healthy donors. In germline, CDR1 is SNHLY, CDR2 FYNNEI. There are 15 residues in the CDR3. V lost 6 bases, J lost 5 bases, and 10 bases stayed unmatched. The PCR ran on 60 Vbeta and 13 Jbeta primers. Produced via immunoSEQ multiplex PCR; TCRdb's table is partial and in-frame only. The top ten clones hold 2% to 2.5% of a sample with more than 85,000 clones, more than 70% of them seen once. The clonotype was recovered from a man aged 25-45 years in good health and CMV-seronegative. The sequencing input was PBMCs. The V gene is TRBV2, the J gene TRBJ2-3, with 8 bases identical to TRBD2. The CDR3 sequence: CASSPLAAGGDTQYF. The CDR3 nucleotides read TGTGCCAGCAGCCCACTAGCGGCGGGAGGAGATACGCAGTATTTT.